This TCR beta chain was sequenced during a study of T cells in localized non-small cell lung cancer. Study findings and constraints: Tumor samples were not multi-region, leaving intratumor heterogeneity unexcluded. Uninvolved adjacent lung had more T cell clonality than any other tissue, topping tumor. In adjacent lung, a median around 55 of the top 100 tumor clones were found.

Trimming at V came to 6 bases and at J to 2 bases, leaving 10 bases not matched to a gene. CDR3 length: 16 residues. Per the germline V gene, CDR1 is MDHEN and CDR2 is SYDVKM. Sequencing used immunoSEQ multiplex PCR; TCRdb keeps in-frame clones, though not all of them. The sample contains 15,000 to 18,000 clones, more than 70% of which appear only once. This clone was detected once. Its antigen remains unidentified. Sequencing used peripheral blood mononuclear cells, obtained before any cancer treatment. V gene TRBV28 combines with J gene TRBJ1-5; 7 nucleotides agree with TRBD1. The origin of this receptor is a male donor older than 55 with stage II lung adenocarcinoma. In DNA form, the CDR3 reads TGTGCCAGCAGGGGGGAAACAGGGGCACGCAATCAGCCCCAGCATTTT. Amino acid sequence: CASRGETGARNQPQHF. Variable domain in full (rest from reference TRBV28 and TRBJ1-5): DVKVTQSSRYLVKRTGEKVFLECVQDMDHENMFWYRQDPGLGLRLIYFSYDVKMKEKGDIPEGYSVSREKKERFSLILESASTNQTSMYLCASRGETGARNQPQHFGDGTRLSIL.